These T cell receptor beta chains were read from a single sample in a study of blood T cell repertoires in COVID-19. Generated by immunoSEQ multiplex PCR, the TCRdb table keeps only in-frame clones and is missing some. Of 85,000 to 95,000 clones listed, 89% are singletons. The sequencing sample was made of peripheral blood. The source is a man in his fifties or sixties with COVID-19, enrolled during active disease. Each CDR3 is given with its conserved first and last residue. Fields, in order: J gene, clone size, V gene, D gene, CDR3 DNA, CDR3 protein. The D gene is left open where the match is weak. Only part of the rows carry a size: once, few, many, or a class if the clone is expanded.

J gene: TRBJ1-2
clone size: NA
V gene: TRBV9
D gene: TRBD1
CDR3 DNA: TGTGCCAGCAGCGTAGGACAGGGGATCTATGGCTACACCTTC
CDR3 protein: CASSVGQGIYGYTF

J gene: TRBJ1-1
clone size: NA
V gene: TRBV11-3
D gene: TRBD1
CDR3 DNA: TGTGCCAGCAGCTCCGACAGGGGGGAAGCTTTCTTT
CDR3 protein: CASSSDRGEAFF

J gene: TRBJ2-5
clone size: once
V gene: TRBV9
D gene: TRBD2
CDR3 DNA: TGTGCCAGCAGCGTAAGTAGCGGGAGGCAAGAGACCCAGTACTTC
CDR3 protein: CASSVSSGRQETQYF

J gene: TRBJ1-1
clone size: NA
V gene: TRBV12-3/TRBV12-4
D gene: NA
CDR3 DNA: TGTGCCAGTCGGGGGGTGTTCACTGAAGCTTTCTTT
CDR3 protein: CASRGVFTEAFF

J gene: TRBJ2-1
clone size: NA
V gene: TRBV9
D gene: TRBD2
CDR3 DNA: TGTGCCAGCAGCGTGACCCTTGCGGGAGCTAACAATGAGCAGTTCTTC
CDR3 protein: CASSVTLAGANNEQFF

J gene: TRBJ2-3
clone size: NA
V gene: TRBV5-6
D gene: NA
CDR3 DNA: TGTGCCAGCAGCCCACTGACTGGGGCTGGCACAGATACGCAGTATTTT
CDR3 protein: CASSPLTGAGTDTQYF

J gene: TRBJ2-1
clone size: once
V gene: TRBV5-4
D gene: TRBD2
CDR3 DNA: TGTGCCAGCAGTTTTAGCGGGAGGTCCCTCCTGGGGAATGAGCAGTTCTTC
CDR3 protein: CASSFSGRSLLGNEQFF

J gene: TRBJ2-3
clone size: NA
V gene: TRBV14
D gene: NA
CDR3 DNA: TGTGCCAGCAGCCAAGAATGGGTCGGGAGACCGTATTTT
CDR3 protein: CASSQEWVGRPYF

J gene: TRBJ1-1
clone size: few
V gene: TRBV20-1
D gene: NA
CDR3 DNA: TGCAGTGCTAGTCAGTCTCAAGAAGCTTTCTTT
CDR3 protein: CSASQSQEAFF

J gene: TRBJ2-5
clone size: NA
V gene: TRBV15
D gene: TRBD1
CDR3 DNA: TGTGCCACCAGCAGGCCGGGACAGCTAGAAGAGACCCAGTACTTC
CDR3 protein: CATSRPGQLEETQYF

J gene: TRBJ1-2
clone size: NA
V gene: TRBV29-1
D gene: TRBD1
CDR3 DNA: TGCAGCGCCCTGGACAGGGGCCTCGTGAACTATGGCTACACCTTC
CDR3 protein: CSALDRGLVNYGYTF

J gene: TRBJ1-5
clone size: NA
V gene: TRBV2
D gene: TRBD1
CDR3 DNA: TGTGCCAGCACCCGACAGGGGAGCAATCAGCCCCAGCATTTT
CDR3 protein: CASTRQGSNQPQHF

J gene: TRBJ2-7
clone size: NA
V gene: TRBV7-2
D gene: TRBD2
CDR3 DNA: TGTGCCAGCAGCGATAGCGGGACCTCCTACGAGCAGTACTTC
CDR3 protein: CASSDSGTSYEQYF

J gene: TRBJ1-2
clone size: NA
V gene: TRBV18
D gene: NA
CDR3 DNA: TGTGCCAGCTCGGACAATAACTATGGCTACACCTTC
CDR3 protein: CASSDNNYGYTF

J gene: TRBJ2-5
clone size: NA
V gene: TRBV2
D gene: NA
CDR3 DNA: TGTGCCAGCAGTCCAGTTCAAGAGACCCAGTACTTC
CDR3 protein: CASSPVQETQYF

J gene: TRBJ2-7
clone size: NA
V gene: TRBV7-2
D gene: NA
CDR3 DNA: TGTGCCAGCAGCGCTACTAGTAACACCTACGAGCAGTACTTC
CDR3 protein: CASSATSNTYEQYF

J gene: TRBJ2-7
clone size: once
V gene: TRBV11-3
D gene: TRBD2
CDR3 DNA: TGTGCCAGCAGCCCGGGACTAGCCTTCCGAGGAGAGCAGTACTTC
CDR3 protein: CASSPGLAFRGEQYF

J gene: TRBJ2-3
clone size: few
V gene: TRBV18
D gene: NA
CDR3 DNA: TGTGCCAGCCAAGTGACTAGCACAGATACGCAGTATTTT
CDR3 protein: CASQVTSTDTQYF

J gene: TRBJ2-6
clone size: NA
V gene: TRBV14
D gene: NA
CDR3 DNA: TGTGCCAGCAGCCAACCCCGGGCAGGGTTTGGGGCCAACGTCCTGACTTTC
CDR3 protein: CASSQPRAGFGANVLTF

J gene: TRBJ2-1
clone size: NA
V gene: TRBV7-3
D gene: NA
CDR3 DNA: TGTGCCAGCAGCTTAAGCCTAGCCGCCACCGATGAGCAGTTCTTC
CDR3 protein: CASSLSLAATDEQFF

J gene: TRBJ2-5
clone size: NA
V gene: TRBV11-2
D gene: NA
CDR3 DNA: TGTGCCAGCAGCTTATCAGGGGAGACCCAGTACTTC
CDR3 protein: CASSLSGETQYF

J gene: TRBJ1-3
clone size: once
V gene: TRBV9
D gene: NA
CDR3 DNA: TGTGCCAGCAGCGTAGGTATCCCCTCTGGAAACACCATATATTTT
CDR3 protein: CASSVGIPSGNTIYF